This T cell receptor beta chain was recorded in a study of immune cell composition in non-small cell lung cancer. Note on this clone: Its specificity is unknown.

Frozen unsorted single-cell suspensions supplied the genomic DNA. Germline loops: CDR1 SEHNR, CDR2 FQNEAQ (reference sequence). The CDR3 contains 12 residues. V was shortened by 5 bases and J by 5 bases, with 10 bases between the two germline ends. The protocol was immunoSEQ multiplex PCR, while the TCRdb copy is restricted to in-frame clones and leaves out a portion. The data show about 5,200 clones, 60% to 85% seen once. Points from the study as a whole: Dominant in vivo tumour-associated clones were not shown to share tumour-reactive sequences.

The sample comprised lung tumor tissue. The clonotype originates from a human donor with non-small cell lung cancer. This chain links TRBV7-9 with TRBJ2-7; no clear D gene. CDR3 sequence reads: CASSPPSDEQYF. As DNA, the CDR3 is TGTGCCAGCAGCCCCCCGAGTGACGAGCAGTACTTC.